A selection of T cell receptor beta chains follows, all from one sample in a study of cytomegalovirus exposure and HLA in healthy donors. Using immunoSEQ multiplex PCR, the repertoire was profiled, and TCRdb retains in-frame clones only, with some absent. The data hold some 120,000 clones, with 70% to 90% observed a single time. Material for sequencing was PBMCs. The receptors here all came from a man between 40 and 49 years old in good health and CMV-seronegative. Each CDR3 is given with its conserved first and last residue. A D gene is named only where the DNA matches it firmly. Part of the rows lack a size; the others show once, few, many or a class for expanded clones.

V: TRBV5-8; D: TRBD1; size: -; J: TRBJ2-2; CDR3: CASSGDRNTGELFF; DNA: TGTGCCAGCAGCGGGGACAGGAACACCGGGGAGCTGTTTTTT
V: TRBV9; D: TRBD2; size: -; J: TRBJ2-3; CDR3: CASSVLSSGSATDTQYF; DNA: TGTGCCAGCAGCGTCCTCTCTAGCGGGAGCGCGACAGATACGCAGTATTTT
V: TRBV5-4; D: TRBD1; size: once; J: TRBJ2-5; CDR3: CASSNTGVETQYF; DNA: TGTGCCAGCAGCAACACAGGGGTCGAGACCCAGTACTTC
V: TRBV5-4; D: -; size: -; J: TRBJ1-6; CDR3: CASGLETYNSPLHF; DNA: TGTGCCAGCGGACTAGAGACCTATAATTCACCCCTCCACTTT
V: TRBV7-6; D: -; size: once; J: TRBJ1-1; CDR3: CASSLGPGQENTEAFF; DNA: TGTGCCAGCAGCTTAGGCCCGGGACAAGAGAACACTGAAGCTTTCTTT
V: TRBV5-4; D: -; size: -; J: TRBJ2-5; CDR3: CASSLAVGGGETQYF; DNA: TGTGCCAGCAGCTTGGCCGTAGGGGGTGGAGAGACCCAGTACTTC
V: TRBV5-6; D: -; size: -; J: TRBJ2-2; CDR3: CASSSRSRTGELFF; DNA: TGTGCCAGCAGCTCCCGGTCGAGAACCGGGGAGCTGTTTTTT
V: TRBV11-1; D: -; size: -; J: TRBJ2-4; CDR3: CASSPGGQGTAKNIQYF; DNA: TGTGCCAGCAGCCCCGGTGGGCAGGGTACGGCCAAAAACATTCAGTACTTC
V: TRBV13; D: -; size: -; J: TRBJ1-1; CDR3: CASSTSVRGRGTEAFF; DNA: TGTGCCAGCAGCACCAGTGTAAGGGGGAGAGGCACTGAAGCTTTCTTT
V: TRBV28; D: -; size: -; J: TRBJ2-7; CDR3: CASSLGTGREQYF; DNA: TGTGCCAGCAGTTTGGGAACAGGGCGGGAGCAGTACTTC
V: TRBV2; D: TRBD1; size: -; J: TRBJ1-1; CDR3: CARVRQGAMITEAFF; DNA: TGTGCCAGGGTACGACAGGGGGCCATGATCACTGAAGCTTTCTTT
V: TRBV5-1; D: TRBD1; size: once; J: TRBJ2-2; CDR3: CASSTGTVNTGELFF; DNA: TGCGCCAGCAGCACCGGGACAGTGAACACCGGGGAGCTGTTTTTT
V: TRBV27; D: -; size: few; J: TRBJ1-6; CDR3: CASSPPGPSSYNSPLHF; DNA: TGTGCCAGCAGTCCCCCAGGTCCAAGCTCCTATAATTCACCCCTCCACTTT
V: TRBV13; D: -; size: -; J: TRBJ2-3; CDR3: CASSLGGIGTDTQYF; DNA: TGTGCCAGCAGCTTAGGCGGTATTGGCACAGATACGCAGTATTTT
V: TRBV25-1; D: TRBD1; size: -; J: TRBJ2-1; CDR3: CASSGTGHNEQFF; DNA: TGTGCCAGCAGCGGGACAGGCCACAATGAGCAGTTCTTC
V: TRBV18; D: -; size: -; J: TRBJ2-4; CDR3: CASSVRGHSQYF; DNA: TGTGCCAGCTCAGTAAGAGGGCACAGTCAGTACTTC
V: TRBV7-8; D: -; size: -; J: TRBJ1-2; CDR3: CASSLAGANYGYTF; DNA: TGTGCCAGCAGCTTAGCAGGGGCCAACTATGGCTACACCTTC
V: TRBV5-1; D: TRBD1; size: once; J: TRBJ1-5; CDR3: CASSTGVGGNQPQHF; DNA: TGCGCCAGCAGCACAGGGGTAGGTGGCAATCAGCCCCAGCATTTT
V: TRBV30; D: -; size: -; J: TRBJ1-1; CDR3: CAWSRLGTNTEAFF; DNA: TGTGCCTGGAGTCGCCTCGGGACAAACACTGAAGCTTTCTTT
V: TRBV19; D: TRBD2; size: once; J: TRBJ2-7; CDR3: CASTPFPGGGTYEQYF; DNA: TGTGCCAGTACCCCTTTCCCCGGCGGGGGTACCTACGAGCAGTACTTC
V: TRBV19; D: TRBD1; size: -; J: TRBJ1-4; CDR3: CASSIGHGTGGEKLFF; DNA: TGTGCCAGTAGTATCGGTCACGGGACAGGGGGGGAAAAACTGTTTTTT
V: TRBV18; D: -; size: -; J: TRBJ2-7; CDR3: CASSPSGTARGVWYF; DNA: TGTGCCAGCTCACCTAGCGGGACAGCCCGTGGAGTTTGGTACTTC
V: TRBV6-5; D: -; size: -; J: TRBJ2-5; CDR3: CASSQDEETQYF; DNA: TGTGCCAGCAGTCAGGATGAAGAGACCCAGTACTTC
V: TRBV6-5; D: TRBD1; size: -; J: TRBJ2-5; CDR3: CASNTGGAETQYF; DNA: TGTGCCAGCAATACAGGGGGCGCAGAGACCCAGTACTTC
V: TRBV7-2; D: TRBD1; size: -; J: TRBJ1-1; CDR3: CASSLANRGQTEAFF; DNA: TGTGCCAGCAGCTTAGCGAACAGGGGGCAAACTGAAGCTTTCTTT